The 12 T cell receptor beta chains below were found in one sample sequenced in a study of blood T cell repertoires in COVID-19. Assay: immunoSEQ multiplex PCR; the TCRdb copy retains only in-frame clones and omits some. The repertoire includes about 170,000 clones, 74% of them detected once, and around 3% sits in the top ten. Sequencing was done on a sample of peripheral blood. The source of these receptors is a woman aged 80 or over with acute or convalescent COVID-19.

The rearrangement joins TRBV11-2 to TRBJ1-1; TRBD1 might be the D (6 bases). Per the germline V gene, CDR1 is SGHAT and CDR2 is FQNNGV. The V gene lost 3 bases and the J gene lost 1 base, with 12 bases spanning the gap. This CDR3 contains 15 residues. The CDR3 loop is CASSLMGAENTEAFF. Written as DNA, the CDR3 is TGTGCCAGCAGCTTGATGGGGGCTGAGAACACTGAAGCTTTCTTT.

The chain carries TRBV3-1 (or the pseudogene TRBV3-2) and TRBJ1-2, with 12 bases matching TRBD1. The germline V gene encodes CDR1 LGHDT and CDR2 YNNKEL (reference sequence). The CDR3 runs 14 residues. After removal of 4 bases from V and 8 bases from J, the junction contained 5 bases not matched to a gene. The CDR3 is CASSRGQGALGYTF. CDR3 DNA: TGTGCCAGCAGCCGGGGACAGGGGGCCCTCGGCTACACCTTC.

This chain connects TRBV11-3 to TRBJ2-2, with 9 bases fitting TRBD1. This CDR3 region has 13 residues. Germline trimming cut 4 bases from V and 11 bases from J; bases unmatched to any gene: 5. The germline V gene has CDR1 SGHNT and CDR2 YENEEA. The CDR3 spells CASSSGGQGELFF. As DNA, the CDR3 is TGTGCCAGCAGCTCAGGGGGACAGGGAGAGCTGTTTTTT.

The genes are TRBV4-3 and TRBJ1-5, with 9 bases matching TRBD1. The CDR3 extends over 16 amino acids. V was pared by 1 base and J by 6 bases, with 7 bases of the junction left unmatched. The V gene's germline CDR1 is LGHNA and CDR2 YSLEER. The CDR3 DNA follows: TGCGCCAGCAGCCAAGGTCTTCGGACAGGGGCTCAGCCCCAGCATTTT. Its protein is CASSQGLRTGAQPQHF.

CDR3 nucleotides: TGTGCCAGCAGGCGACAGGAGAATGAGCAGTTCTTC. Translation gives CASRRQENEQFF. J is TRBJ2-1 and V is TRBV28; possibly TRBD1 for D (6 bases). The germline V and J ends were trimmed by 6 bases and 7 bases, with 10 bases remaining between them. The CDR3 has 12 residues. Germline CDR1 reads MDHEN; CDR2 reads SYDVKM.

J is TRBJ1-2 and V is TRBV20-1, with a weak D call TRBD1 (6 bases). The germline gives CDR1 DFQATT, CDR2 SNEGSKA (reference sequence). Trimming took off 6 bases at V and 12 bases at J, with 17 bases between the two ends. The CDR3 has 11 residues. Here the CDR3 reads CSAPPGHQHTF. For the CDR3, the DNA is TGCAGTGCACCCCCGGGACACCAGCACACCTTC.

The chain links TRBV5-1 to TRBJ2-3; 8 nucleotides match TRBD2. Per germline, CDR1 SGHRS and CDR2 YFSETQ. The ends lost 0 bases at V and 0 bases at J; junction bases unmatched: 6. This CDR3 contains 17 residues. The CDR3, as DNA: TGCGCCAGCAGCTTGGTGCTAGCGGGTACTAGCACAGATACGCAGTATTTT. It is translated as CASSLVLAGTSTDTQYF.

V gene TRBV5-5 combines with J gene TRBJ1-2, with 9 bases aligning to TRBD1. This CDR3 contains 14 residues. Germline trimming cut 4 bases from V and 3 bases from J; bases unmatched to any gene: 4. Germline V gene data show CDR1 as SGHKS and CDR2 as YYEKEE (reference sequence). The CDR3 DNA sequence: TGTGCCAGCAGCCCGACAGGGGGTGACTATGGCTACACCTTC. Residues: CASSPTGGDYGYTF.

Written as DNA, the CDR3 is TGTGCCAGCAGTTACCAACAGGGAAACTATGGCTACACCTTC. Amino acid sequence: CASSYQQGNYGYTF. V gene TRBV13 combines with J gene TRBJ1-2; D is perhaps TRBD1 (6 bases). The CDR3 extends over 14 amino acids. V gave up 6 bases and J gave up 2 bases, with 13 bases separating them. Germline CDR1 and CDR2: PRHDT and FYEKMQ (reference sequence).

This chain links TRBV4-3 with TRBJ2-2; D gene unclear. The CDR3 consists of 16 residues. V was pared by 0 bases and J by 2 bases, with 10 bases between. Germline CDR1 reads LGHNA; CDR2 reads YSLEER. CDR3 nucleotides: TGCGCCAGCAGCCAAGAAGTGAACACCAACACCGGGGAGCTGTTTTTT. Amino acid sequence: CASSQEVNTNTGELFF.

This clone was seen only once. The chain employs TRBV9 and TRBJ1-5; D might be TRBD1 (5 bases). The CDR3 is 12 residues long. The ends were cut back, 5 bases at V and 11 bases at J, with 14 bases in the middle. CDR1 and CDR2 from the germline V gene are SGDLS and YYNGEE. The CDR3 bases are TGTGCCAGCAGTGGGGACGGGGGAGCCCAGCATTTT. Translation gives CASSGDGGAQHF.

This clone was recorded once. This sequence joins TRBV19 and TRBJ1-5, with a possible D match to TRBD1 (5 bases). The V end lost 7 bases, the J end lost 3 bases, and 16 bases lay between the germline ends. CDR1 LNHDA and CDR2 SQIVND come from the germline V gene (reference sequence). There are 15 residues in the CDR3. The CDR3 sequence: CASNPTGLHNQPQHF. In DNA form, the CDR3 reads TGTGCCAGTAACCCTACGGGACTCCACAATCAGCCCCAGCATTTT.